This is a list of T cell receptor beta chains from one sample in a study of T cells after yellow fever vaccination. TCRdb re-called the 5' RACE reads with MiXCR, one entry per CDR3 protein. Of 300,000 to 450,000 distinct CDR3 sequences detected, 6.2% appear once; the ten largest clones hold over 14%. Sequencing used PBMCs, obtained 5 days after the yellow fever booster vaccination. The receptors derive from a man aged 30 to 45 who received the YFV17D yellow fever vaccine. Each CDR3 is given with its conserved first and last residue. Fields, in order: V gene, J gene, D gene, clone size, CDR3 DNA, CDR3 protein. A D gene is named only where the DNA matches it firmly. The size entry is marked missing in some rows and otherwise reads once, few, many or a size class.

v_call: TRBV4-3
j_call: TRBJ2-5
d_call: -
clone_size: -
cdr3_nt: TGCGCCAGCAGCCAAGATGCCACCTTTTTTAGGGGCCAAGAGACCCAGTACTTC
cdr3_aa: CASSQDATFFRGQETQYF

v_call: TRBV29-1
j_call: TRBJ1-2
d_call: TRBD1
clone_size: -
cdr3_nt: TGCAGCGTCGCAGGGGGCGGCTATGGCTACACCTTC
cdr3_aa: CSVAGGGYGYTF

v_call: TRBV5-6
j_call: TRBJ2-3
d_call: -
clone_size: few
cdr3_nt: TGTGCCAGCAGCGTCTTACAGGGAGATACGCAGTATTTT
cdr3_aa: CASSVLQGDTQYF

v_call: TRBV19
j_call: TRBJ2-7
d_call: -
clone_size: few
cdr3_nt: TGTGCCAGTAGTATTGGTGTGGGACCCTACGAGCAGTACTTC
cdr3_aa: CASSIGVGPYEQYF

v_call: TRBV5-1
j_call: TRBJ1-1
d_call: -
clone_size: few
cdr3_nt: TGCGCCAGTTATCTTGGACAGTATAGCACTGAAGCTTTCTTT
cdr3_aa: CASYLGQYSTEAFF

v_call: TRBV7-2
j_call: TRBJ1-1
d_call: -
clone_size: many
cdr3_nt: TGTGCCAGCAGCCGGGCAGGGCCTGAAGCTTTCTTT
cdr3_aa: CASSRAGPEAFF

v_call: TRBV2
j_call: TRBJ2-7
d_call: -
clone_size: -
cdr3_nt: TGTGCCAGCAGTCCGAGGGGGGTAACCTACGAGCAGTACTTC
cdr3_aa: CASSPRGVTYEQYF

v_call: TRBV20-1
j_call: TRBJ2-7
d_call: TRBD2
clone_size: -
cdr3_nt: TGCAGTGCTAGAGAGAGCGGGAGGCTTTACGAGCAGTACTTC
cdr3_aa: CSARESGRLYEQYF

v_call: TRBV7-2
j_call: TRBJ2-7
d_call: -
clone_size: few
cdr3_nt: TGTGCCAGCAGCAGTAGCGCTTCCCAATACGAGCAGTACTTC
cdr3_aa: CASSSSASQYEQYF

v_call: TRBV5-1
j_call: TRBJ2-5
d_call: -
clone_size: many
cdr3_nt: TGCGCCAGCAGCTTGGCCTTTACAGGAGAGACCCAGTACTTC
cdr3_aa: CASSLAFTGETQYF

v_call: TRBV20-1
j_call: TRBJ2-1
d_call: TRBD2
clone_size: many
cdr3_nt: TGCAGTGCTACGGCTGGCGGGAGATCCTACAATGAGCAGTTCTTC
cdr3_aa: CSATAGGRSYNEQFF

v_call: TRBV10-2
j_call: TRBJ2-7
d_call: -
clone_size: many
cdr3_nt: TGCGCCTCCCAGGGAGGGGGAGCGGGGACCTACGAGCAGTACTTC
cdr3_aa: CASQGGGAGTYEQYF

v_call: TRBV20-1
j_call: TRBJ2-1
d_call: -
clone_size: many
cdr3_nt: TGCAGTGCTAGTGGCAGGGGCGTCTATGAGCAGTTCTTC
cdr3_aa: CSASGRGVYEQFF

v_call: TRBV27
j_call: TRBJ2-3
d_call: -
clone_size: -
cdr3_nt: TGTGCCAGCAGAAATTATACGCAGTATTTT
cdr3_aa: CASRNYTQYF

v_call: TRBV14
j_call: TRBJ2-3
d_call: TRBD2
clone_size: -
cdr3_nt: TGTGCCAGCAGCCAAGGTTCTAGCGGGAGCGGGCCCACAGATACGCAGTATTTT
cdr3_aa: CASSQGSSGSGPTDTQYF

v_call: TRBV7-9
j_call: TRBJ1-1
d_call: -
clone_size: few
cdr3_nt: TGTGCCAGCAGTCGATCGCTCGCTGAAGCTTTCTTT
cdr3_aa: CASSRSLAEAFF

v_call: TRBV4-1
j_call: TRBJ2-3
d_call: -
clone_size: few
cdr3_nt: TGCGCCAGCAGCCAAGAGGCGGGTTCTACCCGCACAGATACGCAGTATTTT
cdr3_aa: CASSQEAGSTRTDTQYF

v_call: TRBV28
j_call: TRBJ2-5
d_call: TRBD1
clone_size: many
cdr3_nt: TGTGCCAGCAGGGACCCGGGACAGAGGCAAGAGACCCAGTACTTC
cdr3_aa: CASRDPGQRQETQYF

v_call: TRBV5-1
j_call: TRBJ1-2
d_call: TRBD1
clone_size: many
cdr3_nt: TGCGCCAGCAGCGTGGGACAGGGGGCGGACTATGGCTACACCTTC
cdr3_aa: CASSVGQGADYGYTF